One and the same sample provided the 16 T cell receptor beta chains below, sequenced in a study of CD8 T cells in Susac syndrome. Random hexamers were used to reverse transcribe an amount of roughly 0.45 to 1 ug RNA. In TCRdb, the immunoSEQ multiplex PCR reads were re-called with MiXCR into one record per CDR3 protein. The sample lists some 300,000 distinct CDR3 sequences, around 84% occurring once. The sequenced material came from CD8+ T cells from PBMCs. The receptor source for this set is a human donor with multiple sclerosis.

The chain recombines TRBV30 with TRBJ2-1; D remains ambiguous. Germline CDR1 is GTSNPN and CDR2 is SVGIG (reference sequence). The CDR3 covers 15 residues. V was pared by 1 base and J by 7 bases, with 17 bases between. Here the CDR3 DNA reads TGTGCCTGGAGTGGCTGGCGGCTGCCGCGGAATGAGCAGTTCTTC. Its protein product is CAWSGWRLPRNEQFF.

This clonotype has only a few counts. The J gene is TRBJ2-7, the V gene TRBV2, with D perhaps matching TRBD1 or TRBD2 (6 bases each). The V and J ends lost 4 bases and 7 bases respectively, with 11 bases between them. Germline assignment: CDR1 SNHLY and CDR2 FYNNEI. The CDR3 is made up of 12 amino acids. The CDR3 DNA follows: TGTGCCAGCAGTGGAGGGGGGCCGGAGCAGTACTTC. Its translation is CASSGGGPEQYF. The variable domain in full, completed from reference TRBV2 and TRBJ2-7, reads EPEVTQTPSHQVTQMGQEVILRCVPISNHLYFYWYRQILGQKVEFLVSFYNNEISEKSEIFDDQFSVERPDGSNFTLKIRSTKLEDSAMYFCASSGGGPEQYFGPGTRLTVT.

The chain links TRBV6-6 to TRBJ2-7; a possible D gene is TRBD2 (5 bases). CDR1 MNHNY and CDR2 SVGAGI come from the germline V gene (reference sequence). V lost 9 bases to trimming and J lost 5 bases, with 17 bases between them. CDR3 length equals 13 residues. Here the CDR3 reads CASSKRDPHEQYF. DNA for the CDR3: TGTGCCAGTTCTAAGAGGGATCCCCACGAGCAGTACTTC.

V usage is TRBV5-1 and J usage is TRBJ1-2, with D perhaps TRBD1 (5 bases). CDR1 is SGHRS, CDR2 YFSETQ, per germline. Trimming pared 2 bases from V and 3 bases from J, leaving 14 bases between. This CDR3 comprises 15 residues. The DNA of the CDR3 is TGCGCCAGCAGCTTAACTTCGACAGCACACTATGGCTACACCTTC. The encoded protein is CASSLTSTAHYGYTF.

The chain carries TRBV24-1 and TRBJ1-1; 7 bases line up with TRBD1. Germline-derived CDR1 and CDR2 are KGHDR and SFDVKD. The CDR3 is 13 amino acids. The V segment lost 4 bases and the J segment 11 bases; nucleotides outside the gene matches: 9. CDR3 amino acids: CATSDPKTGWAFF. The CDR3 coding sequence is TGTGCCACCAGTGACCCCAAGACAGGGTGGGCTTTCTTT.

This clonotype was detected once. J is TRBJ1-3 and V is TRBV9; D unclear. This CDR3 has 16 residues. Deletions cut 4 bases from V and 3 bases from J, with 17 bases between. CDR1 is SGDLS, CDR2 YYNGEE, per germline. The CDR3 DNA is TGTGCCAGCAGCCCTCTCCGGGGTCTGAGTGGAAACACCATATATTTT. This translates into CASSPLRGLSGNTIYF.

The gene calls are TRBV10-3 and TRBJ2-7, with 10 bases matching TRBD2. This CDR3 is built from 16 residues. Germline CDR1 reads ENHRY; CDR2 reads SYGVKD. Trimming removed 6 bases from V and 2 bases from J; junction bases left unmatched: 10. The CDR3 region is CAISEAPSGRAYEQYF. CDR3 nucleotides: TGTGCCATCAGCGAAGCGCCTAGCGGGAGAGCCTACGAGCAGTACTTC.

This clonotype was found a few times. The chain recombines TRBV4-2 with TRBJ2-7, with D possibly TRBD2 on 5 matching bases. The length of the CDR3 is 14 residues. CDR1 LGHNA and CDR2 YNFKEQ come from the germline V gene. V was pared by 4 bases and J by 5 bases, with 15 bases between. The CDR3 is CASSPGRGPDEQYF. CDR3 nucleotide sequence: TGTGCCAGCAGCCCTGGCCGGGGTCCCGACGAGCAGTACTTC.

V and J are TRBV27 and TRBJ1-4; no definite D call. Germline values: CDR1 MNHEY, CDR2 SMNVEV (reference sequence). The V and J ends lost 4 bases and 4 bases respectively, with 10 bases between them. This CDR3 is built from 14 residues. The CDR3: CASSSPGGNEKLFF. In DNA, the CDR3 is TGTGCCAGCAGTTCGCCTGGTGGTAATGAAAAACTGTTTTTT.

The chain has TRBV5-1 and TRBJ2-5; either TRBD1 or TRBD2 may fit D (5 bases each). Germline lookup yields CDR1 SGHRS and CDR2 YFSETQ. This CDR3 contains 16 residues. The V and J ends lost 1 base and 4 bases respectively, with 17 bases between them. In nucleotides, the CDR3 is TGCGCCAGCAGCTTGAGGGACCGTCGAAATATAGAGACCCAGTACTTC. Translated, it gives CASSLRDRRNIETQYF.

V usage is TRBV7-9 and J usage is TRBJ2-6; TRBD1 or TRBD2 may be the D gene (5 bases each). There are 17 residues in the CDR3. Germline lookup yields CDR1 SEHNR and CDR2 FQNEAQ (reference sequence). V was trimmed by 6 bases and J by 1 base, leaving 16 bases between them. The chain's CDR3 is CASRGVVIPSGANVLTF. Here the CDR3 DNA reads TGTGCCAGCAGGGGGGTAGTTATCCCTTCTGGGGCCAACGTCCTGACTTTC.

This chain's CDR3 is CASSPRTSGRLHEQFF. CDR3 coding DNA: TGTGCCAGCAGCCCGAGGACTAGCGGGCGTTTGCATGAGCAGTTCTTC. V is TRBV9 and J is TRBJ2-1, with TRBD2 matching over 11 bases. V was pared by 4 bases and J by 8 bases, with 11 bases of the junction left unmatched. The CDR3 consists of 16 residues. The V gene's germline CDR1 is SGDLS and CDR2 YYNGEE.

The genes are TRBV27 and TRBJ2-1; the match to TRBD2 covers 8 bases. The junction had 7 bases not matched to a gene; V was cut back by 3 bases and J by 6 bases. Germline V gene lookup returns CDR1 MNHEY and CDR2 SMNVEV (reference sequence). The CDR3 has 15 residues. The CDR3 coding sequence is TGTGCCAGCAGTTTCTCAGCGGGAGTGAGCAATGAGCAGTTCTTC. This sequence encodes CASSFSAGVSNEQFF.

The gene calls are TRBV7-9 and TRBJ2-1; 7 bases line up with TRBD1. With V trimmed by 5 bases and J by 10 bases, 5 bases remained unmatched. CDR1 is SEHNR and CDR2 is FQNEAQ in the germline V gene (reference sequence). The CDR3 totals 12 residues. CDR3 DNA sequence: TGTGCCAGCAGCGACACAGGGGAAGAGCAGTTCTTC. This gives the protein CASSDTGEEQFF. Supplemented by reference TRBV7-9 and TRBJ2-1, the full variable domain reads DTGVSQNPRHKITKRGQNVTFRCDPISEHNRLYWYRQTLGQGPEFLTYFQNEAQLEKSRLLSDRFSAERPKGSFSTLEIQRTEQGDSAMYLCASSDTGEEQFFGPGTRLTVL.

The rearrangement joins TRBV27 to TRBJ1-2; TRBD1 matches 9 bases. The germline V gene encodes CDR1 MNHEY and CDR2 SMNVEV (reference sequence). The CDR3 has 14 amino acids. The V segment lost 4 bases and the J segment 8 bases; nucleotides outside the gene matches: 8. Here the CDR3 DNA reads TGTGCCAGCAGTTCACAGGGGGCACCCGACGGCTACACCTTC. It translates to CASSSQGAPDGYTF.

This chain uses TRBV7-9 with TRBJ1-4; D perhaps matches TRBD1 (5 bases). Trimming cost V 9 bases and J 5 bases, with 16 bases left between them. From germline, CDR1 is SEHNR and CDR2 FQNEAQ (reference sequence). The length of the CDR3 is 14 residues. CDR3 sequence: CASSTGTGNEKLFF. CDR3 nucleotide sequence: TGTGCCAGTTCGACCGGGACGGGGAATGAAAAACTGTTTTTT.